The source of this T cell receptor beta chain is a study of beta chain features in type 1 diabetes (dated by TCRdb to the late 2010s). Some background on the complete study: Mean age, gender distribution, total cell number and subset yield were not different between patients and healthy donors. A total of roughly 100,000,000 sorted cells were examined across all samples, and the number of cells per subset was strongly correlated with RNA yield. In the study, TCRB repertoires of sorted circulating CD4+ T cell subsets from recently diagnosed type 1 diabetes patients were compared with those of matched healthy donors. Regulatory and stem cell-like memory subsets were obtained from only 8 patients and about eight healthy donors, while naive and central memory subsets were obtained from all 30 or so donors.

From each donor, a single peripheral blood sample of approximately 0.11 L on average was drawn into heparinised tubes. A BD FACSAria II and a panel including CD45RO, CCR7, CD25, CD127, CD95 and CD27 were used to sort naive, central memory, regulatory and stem cell-like memory CD4+ T cells. A purity above 95% was achieved for all sorted populations. PBMCs were isolated right away by Lymphoprep density gradient centrifugation and were stained directly, without culture. So that batch effects would be minimized, each experiment stained and sorted samples in pairs, pairing one healthy donor with one patient. This clone was observed a handful of times. No antigen is known for it. A junction boundary mismatches the germline segment, possibly from a read error. The entire isolated RNA was reverse transcribed using the High Capacity cDNA Reverse Transcription Kit, and thus expressed TCRB transcripts were sequenced. Naive, central memory and regulatory T cell samples underwent deep immunoSEQ sequencing, averaging approximately 3.3 million total reads per sample. Sorted cells were lysed in RLT buffer and RNA was extracted with DNase-treated RNeasy Micro or Mini kits, depending on cell number. Each cell subset was processed separately to prevent cross-contamination, with patient and healthy donor samples processed together. The immunoSEQ multiplex PCR was used to amplify TCRB sequences from cDNA, generating 87-bp fragments that spanned the CDR3 region. Amplicons were sequenced on the Illumina HiSeq platform. The study's processing was this. Synthetic template baselines were used to correct PCR bias computationally, reads within Hamming distance 2 were collapsed together, and singletons that could not be merged were discarded. By aligning reads against IMGT, V, D and J genes, CDR3 length, and insertions or deletions at six rearrangement sites were assigned. Within each subset, clonotype counts were normalized to sorted cell number, after which true diversity and Gini coefficients were computed with the tcR R package. The overlap coefficient, calculated on TCRB nucleotide sequences, was used to measure repertoire sharing. Out-of-frame TCRB sequences from naive cells were analyzed as a proxy for the pre-selection repertoire. TCRdb took this table from immuneACCESS and kept in-frame rearrangements with V and J called. Such tables lack part of the clones; where checked against another copy, unresolved V genes explain under half of the gap, and the rest is unexplained. The V and J calls and clone size come from that table; D and trimming were worked out from the DNA. The sample table lists around 690,000 clones, roughly an eighth of them with a count of one. More than 0.1% of the sample is held by the ten biggest clonotypes.

CDR1 and CDR2 are drawn from the germline V gene: LGHNA, YSLEER. The CDR3 spans 16 residues, from the cysteine through the phenylalanine. Of all the DNA, just the CDR3 is kept, 48 bases in frame from base 1. Study-wide findings and limitations: Because cDNA rather than genomic DNA was sequenced, highly expressing activated cells could have been over-represented, although no difference in activation and CD3 levels was found between groups. The naive, central memory and regulatory TCRB repertoires appeared to resemble one another more closely among patients than among healthy donors. In all four CD4+ subsets, TCRB CDR3 length was moderately but significantly shorter in type 1 diabetes patients. At VDJ recombination sites, type 1 diabetes patients had fewer insertions and more deleted nucleotides, which implies abnormalities in thymic rearrangement. Shorter templates might have been favored by PCR, but patient and control samples were amplified and corrected together, so both groups would have been affected equally by any skew. Only small numbers of individuals were included in the HLA sub-analyses, which left unresolved whether HLA type had any influence on TCRB rearrangement.

The sample taken for sequencing was naive CD4+ T cells from blood. This sample's cell subset or site label indicates: true naive CD4+ T cells. The sequence derives from a man aged 25 to 40 with type 1 diabetes. Recombination connected TRBV4-3 to TRBJ2-1; confidence is insufficient to name the D gene. The nucleotides are TGCGCCAGCAGCCAAGTGACATCAACCTCCGACAATGAGCAGTTCTTC. The encoded protein is CASSQVTSTSDNEQFF.